Shown below are 5 T cell receptor beta chains from a single sample sequenced in a study of blood T cell repertoires in COVID-19. Assay used: immunoSEQ multiplex PCR; TCRdb lists only in-frame clones, some missing. The profile covers more than 95,000 clones, with roughly four fifths appearing a single time and around 4% taken by the ten largest. The material sequenced was peripheral blood. These receptors were collected from a woman aged 45-65 years with acute or convalescent COVID-19.

This clone was counted ten times or more. The chain links TRBV2 to TRBJ1-4; TRBD1 matches 8 bases. CDR3 length: 12 amino acids. The V gene's germline CDR1 is SNHLY and CDR2 FYNNEI. The V segment lost 9 bases and the J segment 7 bases; nucleotides outside the gene matches: 4. This chain's CDR3 is CASQGAGEKLFF. Here the CDR3 DNA reads TGTGCCAGTCAGGGGGCAGGTGAAAAACTGTTTTTT.

The chain joins TRBV5-1 to TRBJ2-5; 10 bases map to TRBD2. With 5 bases clipped from V and 3 bases from J, the junction kept 13 bases outside the gene matches. CDR1 is SGHRS and CDR2 is YFSETQ in the germline V gene. The CDR3 runs 17 residues. The CDR3 loop reads CASSSGTSVSGEETQYF. In DNA form, the CDR3 reads TGCGCCAGCAGTTCCGGGACTAGCGTTTCGGGGGAAGAGACCCAGTACTTC.

V and J are TRBV25-1 and TRBJ1-1, with 11 bases fitting TRBD1. Per germline, CDR1 MGHDK and CDR2 SYGVNS. The CDR3 has 15 residues. The trim removed 6 bases at V and 3 bases at J, leaving 6 bases unmatched. The DNA of the CDR3 is TGTGCCAGCAGGGGACAGGGGGGAGAGCACACTGAAGCTTTCTTT. Translated: CASRGQGGEHTEAFF.

This clone was seen more than once but under ten times. The rearrangement joins TRBV7-2 to TRBJ2-3; D remains ambiguous. CDR1 and CDR2 (germline): SGHTA, FQGNSA. This CDR3 has 13 residues. The V gene lost 5 bases and the J gene lost 5 bases, with 11 bases spanning the gap. The CDR3 nucleotides read TGTGCCAGCAGCCCCCAGACGGGAGATACGCAGTATTTT. Its translation: CASSPQTGDTQYF.

This clone was counted between two and nine times. This chain connects TRBV4-1 to TRBJ1-4; 7 positions agree with TRBD1. This CDR3 contains 15 residues. The germline CDR1 and CDR2 sequences are MGHRA and YSYEKL. Germline trimming cut 3 bases from V and 4 bases from J; bases unmatched to any gene: 5. The CDR3 is CASSQLQGFNEKLFF. In nucleotides, the CDR3 is TGCGCCAGCAGCCAGTTACAGGGGTTTAATGAAAAACTGTTTTTT.